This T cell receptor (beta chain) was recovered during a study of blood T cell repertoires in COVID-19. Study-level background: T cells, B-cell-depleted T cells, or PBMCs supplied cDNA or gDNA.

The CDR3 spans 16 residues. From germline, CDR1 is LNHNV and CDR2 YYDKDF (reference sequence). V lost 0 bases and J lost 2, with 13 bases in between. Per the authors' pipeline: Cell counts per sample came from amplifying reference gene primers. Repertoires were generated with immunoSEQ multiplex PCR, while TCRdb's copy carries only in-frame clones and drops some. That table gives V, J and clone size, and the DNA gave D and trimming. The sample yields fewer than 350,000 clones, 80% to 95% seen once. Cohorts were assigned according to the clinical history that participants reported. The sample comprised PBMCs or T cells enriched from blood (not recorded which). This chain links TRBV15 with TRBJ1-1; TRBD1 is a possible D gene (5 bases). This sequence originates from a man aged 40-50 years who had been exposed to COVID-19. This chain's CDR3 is CATSRDLRGGNTEAFF. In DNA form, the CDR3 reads TGTGCCACCAGCAGAGATCTTAGGGGAGGAAACACTGAAGCTTTCTTT.